The 25 T cell receptor beta chains presented below share a single source sample, sequenced in a study of T cells in Graves' hyperthyroidism and ophthalmopathy. Amplification targeted TCR beta CDR3 regions from RNA transcripts. First-round RT-PCR of the TCR CDR3 relied on the HTBI primer set. TCRdb redid the calling of the multiplex PCR reads with MiXCR, one entry per CDR3 protein. The sample holds some 620,000 distinct CDR3 sequences; around 16% are singletons and the top ten take approximately 3.9%. Sequences were obtained from blood. The receptors derive from a woman younger than 45 with Graves' hyperthyroidism.

This clonotype occurred many times. The V call is TRBV12-3 or TRBV12-4, the J call TRBJ2-1; 11 bases are a match to TRBD1. Losses at the gene ends were 3 bases for V and 13 bases for J; bases not matched to a gene: 8. The CDR3 totals 14 residues. CDR3 in amino acids: CASSLGQGVLVQFF. In nucleotides, the CDR3 is TGTGCCAGCAGTTTGGGACAGGGGGTTTTGGTTCAGTTCTTC.

Only one count was recorded for this clonotype. One base away lies a much larger clone, so this may be a sequencing read error. V is TRBV29-1 and J is TRBJ1-1; D is ambiguous. This CDR3 is built from 14 residues. Trimming left V 1 base short and J 1 base short, with 10 bases between. Germline V CDR1 and CDR2: SQVTM, ANQGSEA. CDR3 nucleotides: TGCAGCGTTGAAGCACTTAAGGCGAACACTGAAGCTTTCTTT. Translation: CSVEALKANTEAFF.

This clonotype was counted a few times. The rearrangement joins TRBV19 to TRBJ1-3; D unresolved. This CDR3 is built from 15 residues. Trimming cost V 5 bases and J 4 bases, with 15 bases left between them. Germline loops: CDR1 LNHDA, CDR2 SQIVND (reference sequence). CDR3 protein: CASSLFESSGNTIYF. The CDR3 DNA follows: TGTGCCAGTAGTCTATTCGAGAGTTCGGGAAACACCATATATTTT.

The chain is built from TRBV5-6 and TRBJ2-7, with D perhaps being TRBD1 or TRBD2 (5 bases each). The germline V and J ends were trimmed by 3 bases and 6 bases, with 16 bases remaining between them. The CDR3 is made up of 14 amino acids. Germline assignment: CDR1 SGHDT and CDR2 YYEEEE. The CDR3, as DNA: TGTGCCAGCAGCTGGGGCCCTGGGAGCGGCGAGCAGTACTTC. This codes for CASSWGPGSGEQYF.

In this sample, this clonotype turned up many times. The chain combines TRBV19 with TRBJ2-1, with TRBD2 matching over 7 bases. The V gene end was trimmed by 4 bases and the J gene end by 5 bases; junction bases not matched to a gene: 8. There are 15 residues in the CDR3. Germline V gene lookup returns CDR1 LNHDA and CDR2 SQIVND (reference sequence). The DNA for the CDR3 is TGTGCCAGTAGTAGAGTACTAGCGAACCACAATGAGCAGTTCTTC. Protein: CASSRVLANHNEQFF.

As for this clonotype: A clone one base away is much larger, so this may be a read error. This sequence joins TRBV19 and TRBJ2-3; D is perhaps TRBD2 (5 bases). Trimming shortened V by 6 bases and J by 5 bases, and 15 bases separated the two germline ends. The CDR3 is made up of 14 amino acids. Germline V gives CDR1 LNHDA, CDR2 SQIVND (reference sequence). CDR3 loop: CASSWTPAGDTQYF. In DNA form, the CDR3 reads TGTGCCAGTAGCTGGACTCCTGCGGGAGATACGCAGTATTTT.

This clonotype was observed many times. The rearrangement links TRBV6-9 to TRBJ1-1, with 7 bases aligning to TRBD1. This CDR3 has 17 amino acids. V trimming: 10 bases; J trimming: 3 bases; junction bases outside the gene matches: 20. Germline-derived CDR1 and CDR2 are MNHGY and SVAAGI. The CDR3 loop is CATNPANRGPRDTEAFF. CDR3 sequence (DNA): TGTGCCACCAACCCGGCCAACAGGGGCCCGAGGGACACTGAAGCTTTCTTT.

This clonotype was recorded at least ten times. This chain connects TRBV7-2 to TRBJ2-7; D gene ambiguous. Germline V gene sequence: CDR1 SGHTA, CDR2 FQGNSA. With 1 base removed from V and 6 bases from J, the gap between germline ends came to 7 bases. The CDR3 sequence is 12 residues long. The CDR3, as DNA: TGTGCCAGCAGCTTAGGACGACGCGAGCAGTACTTC. This codes for CASSLGRREQYF.

This clonotype showed up many times. V usage is TRBV7-2 and J usage is TRBJ2-7, with 12 bases aligning to TRBD2. Trimming at V came to 5 bases and at J to 0 bases, leaving 5 bases not matched to a gene. CDR1 is SGHTA and CDR2 is FQGNSA in the germline V gene. CDR3 length: 16 amino acids. The CDR3 DNA reads TGTGCCAGCAGCCTCGGGACTAGCGGGCTCTCCTACGAGCAGTACTTC. Translated: CASSLGTSGLSYEQYF.

This clonotype has at least ten counts. CDR3 residues: CSARQGMGAQHF. The CDR3, as DNA: TGCAGTGCTAGACAGGGGATGGGGGCCCAGCATTTT. The chain couples TRBV20-1 to TRBJ1-5; D possibly corresponds to TRBD1 (6 bases). The CDR3 is made up of 12 amino acids. Trimming cost V 2 bases and J 11 bases, with 13 bases left between them. CDR1 and CDR2 from the germline V gene are DFQATT and SNEGSKA (reference sequence).

This chain connects TRBV10-3 to TRBJ1-1; TRBD1 agrees at 7 bases. Germline loops: CDR1 ENHRY, CDR2 SYGVKD. The CDR3 runs to 14 residues. V gave up 2 bases and J gave up 5 bases; unmatched junction bases: 5. CDR3 nucleotide sequence: TGTGCCATCAGTGAGCAGGGGACAGATACTGAAGCTTTCTTT. The encoded protein is CAISEQGTDTEAFF.

This clonotype was counted only a few times. This rearrangement joins TRBV4-3 to TRBJ2-1, with no clear D. The CDR3 extends over 16 amino acids. Germline loops: CDR1 LGHNA, CDR2 YSLEER. The V and J ends lost 4 bases and 3 bases respectively, with 16 bases between them. CDR3 sequence (DNA): TGCGCCAGCAGCCCAGGTCCTCGTGCCATCTACAATGAGCAGTTCTTC. Encoded protein: CASSPGPRAIYNEQFF.

The table lists this clonotype with a few counts. The rearrangement links TRBV6-5 to TRBJ2-2, with 7 bases fitting TRBD1. Trimming took 4 bases from V and 8 from J; bases not matched to a gene: 7. This CDR3 comprises 14 residues. The germline V gene encodes CDR1 MNHEY and CDR2 SVGAGI. The CDR3 DNA reads as TGTGCCAGCAGTTTTCCTACAGGGGAGGGGGAGCTGTTTTTT. Translation gives CASSFPTGEGELFF.

This clonotype was seen a few times. With a much larger clone just one base away, this may be a read error. The chain is built from TRBV30 and TRBJ2-3, with 7 bases aligning to TRBD2. Germline V CDR1 and CDR2: GTSNPN, SVGIG (reference sequence). This CDR3 spans 15 amino acids. V dropped 0 bases and J dropped 2; count of bases not matched to a gene: 5. The CDR3 DNA follows: TGTGCCTGGAGTGTAACGGGAGGACCCACAGATACGCAGTATTTT. This sequence encodes CAWSVTGGPTDTQYF.

This clonotype showed up just a few times. The CDR3 loop is CASSLDRVAGDYNEQFF. The CDR3 DNA sequence: TGTGCCAGCAGCTTAGATCGGGTTGCCGGGGACTACAATGAGCAGTTCTTC. This chain connects TRBV11-3 to TRBJ2-1, with D possibly matching TRBD2 (5 bases). Germline CDR1 and CDR2: SGHNT and YENEEA. This CDR3 is built from 17 residues. The V gene lost 0 bases and the J gene lost 3 bases, with 15 bases spanning the gap.

This clonotype was counted many times. J is TRBJ2-7 and V is TRBV20-1; 10 bases line up with TRBD2. Trimming cost V 6 bases and J 3 bases; bases outside gene matches: 8. Germline V CDR1 and CDR2: DFQATT, SNEGSKA (reference sequence). CDR3 length: 14 residues. CDR3: CSAVAGGDFYEQYF. The CDR3 nucleotides are TGCAGTGCCGTAGCGGGAGGAGACTTCTACGAGCAGTACTTC.

The V call is TRBV6-1, the J call TRBJ2-4, with TRBD1 identical over 8 bases. Germline CDR1 and CDR2: MNHNS and SASEGT. The CDR3 totals 11 residues. Losses at the gene ends were 3 bases for V and 15 bases for J; bases not matched to a gene: 4. The CDR3 loop reads CASSETGARYF. The CDR3 DNA reads TGTGCCAGCAGTGAGACAGGGGCTAGGTACTTC.

This clonotype has ten or more counts. The chain joins TRBV7-3 to TRBJ2-3, with 9 bases fitting TRBD2. The germline gives CDR1 SGHTA, CDR2 FQGTGA. V shed 2 bases and J 5 bases; nucleotides not matched to a gene: 5. CDR3 size: 15 residues. This CDR3 is CASSLAGGPGDTQYF. CDR3 in DNA: TGTGCCAGCAGCTTAGCGGGAGGGCCTGGAGATACGCAGTATTTT. Combining the CDR3 with reference TRBV7-3 and TRBJ2-3 gives the whole variable domain GAGVSQTPSNKVTEKGKYVELRCDPISGHTALYWYRQSLGQGPEFLIYFQGTGAADDSGLPNDRFFAVRPEGSVSTLKIQRTERGDSAVYLCASSLAGGPGDTQYFGPGTRLTVL.

This clonotype has ten or more counts. One end of the junction is discordant with germline, which a read error may explain. The chain couples TRBV7-3 to TRBJ2-7; D gene ambiguous. The CDR3 is made up of 14 amino acids. CDR1 and CDR2 (germline): SGHTA, FQGTGA. In DNA, the CDR3 is TGTGCCAGCAGCCCCGGAGTGGGCACCTATGAGCAGTACTTC. This gives the protein CASSPGVGTYEQYF.

A few counts support this clonotype. The chain joins TRBV9 to TRBJ1-5; D not resolved. The CDR3 is 15 amino acids. CDR1 SGDLS and CDR2 YYNGEE come from the germline V gene. V was cut by 0 bases and J by 3 bases, with 10 bases left in between. The CDR3 protein is CASSVDSSYNQPQHF. The CDR3, as DNA: TGTGCCAGCAGCGTAGATAGCAGTTACAATCAGCCCCAGCATTTT.

Ten or more counts support this clonotype. The CDR3 here is CSARAPGGISYEQYF. CDR3 nucleotide sequence: TGCAGTGCTAGAGCCCCGGGAGGAATCTCCTACGAGCAGTACTTC. V usage is TRBV20-1 and J usage is TRBJ2-7; 7 nucleotides align to TRBD2. V gave up 1 base and J gave up 0 bases; unmatched junction bases: 6. The germline V gene has CDR1 DFQATT and CDR2 SNEGSKA (reference sequence). CDR3 size: 15 residues.

The V gene is TRBV7-3, the J gene TRBJ1-2; D unresolved. Deletions cut 2 bases from V and 9 bases from J, with 13 bases between. Germline loops: CDR1 SGHTA, CDR2 FQGTGA. This CDR3 spans 13 amino acids. CDR3 sequence reads: CASSLFPGGSYTF. The CDR3 DNA follows: TGTGCCAGCAGCTTATTTCCAGGAGGGAGCTACACCTTC.

Ten or more counts support this clonotype. The chain couples TRBV18 to TRBJ2-1; the D gene is possibly TRBD2 (5 bases). This CDR3 contains 13 residues. Germline V gene sequence: CDR1 KGHSH, CDR2 LQKENI. With 5 bases removed from V and 2 bases from J, the gap between germline ends came to 7 bases. The CDR3 here is CASSTGTYNEQFF. In DNA, the CDR3 is TGTGCCAGCTCAACCGGGACCTACAATGAGCAGTTCTTC.

On this clonotype: A much larger clone sits a single nucleotide away, making a read error possible. The genes are TRBV7-9 and TRBJ2-1; D call uncertain. Germline CDR1 and CDR2: SEHNR and FQNEAQ (reference sequence). With 4 bases removed from V and 8 bases from J, the gap between germline ends came to 12 bases. This CDR3 spans 13 amino acids. CDR3 sequence (DNA): TGTGCCAGCAGCTCACCTCATGTGGATGAGCAGTTCTTC. This encodes CASSSPHVDEQFF.

Notes on this clonotype: A much larger clonotype is one base distant, so this may be a read error. The conserved phenylalanine or tryptophan is not found at the CDR3 terminus, so this likely reflects a read error. The gene calls are TRBV18 and TRBJ1-1; 7 bases agree with TRBD1. The V segment lost 6 bases and the J segment 1 base; nucleotides outside the gene matches: 8. CDR1 KGHSH and CDR2 LQKENI come from the germline V gene. The CDR3 spans 15 residues. The CDR3 nucleotides are TGTGCCAGCTCCACCCGGACAGGAGGGAACACTGAAGCTTTCCTT. Translation gives CASSTRTGGNTEAFL.